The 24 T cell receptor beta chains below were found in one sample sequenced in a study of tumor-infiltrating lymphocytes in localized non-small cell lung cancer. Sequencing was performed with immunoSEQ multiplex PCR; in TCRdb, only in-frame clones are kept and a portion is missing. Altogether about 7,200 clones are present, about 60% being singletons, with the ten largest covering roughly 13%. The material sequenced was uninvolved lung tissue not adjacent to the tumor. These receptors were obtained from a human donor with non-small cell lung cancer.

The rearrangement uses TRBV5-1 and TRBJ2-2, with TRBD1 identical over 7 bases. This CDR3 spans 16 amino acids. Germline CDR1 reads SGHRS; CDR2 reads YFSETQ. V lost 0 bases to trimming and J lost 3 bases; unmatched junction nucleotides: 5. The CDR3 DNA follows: TGCGCCAGCAGCTTGGCAGGGGGTCGGGACACCGGGGAGCTGTTTTTT. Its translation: CASSLAGGRDTGELFF. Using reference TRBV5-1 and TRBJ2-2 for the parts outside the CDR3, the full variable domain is KAGVTQTPRYLIKTRGQQVTLSCSPISGHRSVSWYQQTPGQGLQFLFEYFSETQRNKGNFPGRFSGRQFSNSRSEMNVSTLELGDSALYLCASSLAGGRDTGELFFGEGSRLTVL.

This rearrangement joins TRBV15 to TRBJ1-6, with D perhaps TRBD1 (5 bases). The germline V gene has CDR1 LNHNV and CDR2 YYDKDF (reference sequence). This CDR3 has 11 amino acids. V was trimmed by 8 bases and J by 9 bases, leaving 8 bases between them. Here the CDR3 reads CATGTVSPLHF. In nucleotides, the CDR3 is TGTGCCACCGGGACGGTTTCACCCCTCCACTTT.

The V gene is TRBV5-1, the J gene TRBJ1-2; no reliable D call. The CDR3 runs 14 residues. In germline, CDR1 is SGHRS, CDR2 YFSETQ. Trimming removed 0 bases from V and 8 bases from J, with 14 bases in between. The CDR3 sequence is CASSLDGGIGGYTF. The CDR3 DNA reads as TGCGCCAGCAGCTTGGATGGCGGGATCGGCGGCTACACCTTC.

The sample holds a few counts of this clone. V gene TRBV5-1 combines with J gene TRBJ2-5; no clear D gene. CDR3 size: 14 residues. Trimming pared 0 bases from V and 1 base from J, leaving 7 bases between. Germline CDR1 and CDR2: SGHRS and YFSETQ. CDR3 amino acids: CASSLVQPQETQYF. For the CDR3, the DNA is TGCGCCAGCAGCTTGGTACAACCCCAAGAGACCCAGTACTTC. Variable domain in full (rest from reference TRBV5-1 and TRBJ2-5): KAGVTQTPRYLIKTRGQQVTLSCSPISGHRSVSWYQQTPGQGLQFLFEYFSETQRNKGNFPGRFSGRQFSNSRSEMNVSTLELGDSALYLCASSLVQPQETQYFGPGTRLLVL.

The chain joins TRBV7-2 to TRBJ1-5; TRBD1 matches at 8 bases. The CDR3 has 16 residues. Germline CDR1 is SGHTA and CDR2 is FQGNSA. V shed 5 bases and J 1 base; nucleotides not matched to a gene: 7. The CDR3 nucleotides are TGTGCCAGCAGCCCTTGGACAGGGCCAAGCAATCAGCCCCAGCATTTT. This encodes CASSPWTGPSNQPQHF.

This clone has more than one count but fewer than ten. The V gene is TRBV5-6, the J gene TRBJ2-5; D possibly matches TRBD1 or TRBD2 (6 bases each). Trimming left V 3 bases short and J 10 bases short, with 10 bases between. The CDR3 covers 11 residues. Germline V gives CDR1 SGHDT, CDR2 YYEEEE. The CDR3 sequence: CASSWRGDQYF. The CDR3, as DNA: TGTGCCAGCAGCTGGAGGGGGGACCAGTACTTC.

CDR3 in DNA: TGTGCCAGCAACGGTCCAGGAGGGGTGAACACTGAAGCTTTCTTT. Its protein product is CASNGPGGVNTEAFF. The chain recombines TRBV6-5 with TRBJ1-1; perhaps TRBD1 as D (5 bases). Germline V gives CDR1 MNHEY, CDR2 SVGAGI. V lost 7 bases, J lost 0 bases, and 15 bases lay in between. The CDR3 is 15 residues long.

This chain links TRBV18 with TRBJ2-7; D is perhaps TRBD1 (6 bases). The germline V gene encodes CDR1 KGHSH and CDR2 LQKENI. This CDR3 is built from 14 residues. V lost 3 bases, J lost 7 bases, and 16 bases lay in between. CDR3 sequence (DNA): TGTGCCAGCTCACCTCCAGGGGTGGACGGAGAGCAGTACTTC. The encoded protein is CASSPPGVDGEQYF.

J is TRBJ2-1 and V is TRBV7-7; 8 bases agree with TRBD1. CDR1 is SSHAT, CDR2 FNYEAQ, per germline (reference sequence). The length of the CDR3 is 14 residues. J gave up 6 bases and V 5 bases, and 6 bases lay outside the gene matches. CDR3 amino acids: CASSRGTGGNEQFF. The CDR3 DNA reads TGTGCCAGCAGCCGCGGAACAGGGGGCAATGAGCAGTTCTTC. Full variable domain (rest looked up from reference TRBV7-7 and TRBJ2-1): GAGVSQSPRYKVTKRGQDVTLRCDPISSHATLYWYQQALGQGPEFLTYFNYEAQPDKSGLPSDRFSAERPEGSISTLTIQRTEQRDSAMYRCASSRGTGGNEQFFGPGTRLTVL.

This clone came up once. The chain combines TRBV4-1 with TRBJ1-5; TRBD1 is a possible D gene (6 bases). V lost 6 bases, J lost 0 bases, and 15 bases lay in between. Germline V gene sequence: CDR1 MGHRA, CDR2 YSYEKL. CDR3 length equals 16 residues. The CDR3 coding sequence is TGCGCCAGCAGTTCCGGGACACCATATAGCAATCAGCCCCAGCATTTT. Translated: CASSSGTPYSNQPQHF.

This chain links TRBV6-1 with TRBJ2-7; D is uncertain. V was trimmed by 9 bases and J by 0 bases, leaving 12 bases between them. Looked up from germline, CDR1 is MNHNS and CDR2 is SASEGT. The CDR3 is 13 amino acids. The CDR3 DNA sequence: TGTGCCAGTGACGGTCATTTCTCCTACGAGCAGTACTTC. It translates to CASDGHFSYEQYF.

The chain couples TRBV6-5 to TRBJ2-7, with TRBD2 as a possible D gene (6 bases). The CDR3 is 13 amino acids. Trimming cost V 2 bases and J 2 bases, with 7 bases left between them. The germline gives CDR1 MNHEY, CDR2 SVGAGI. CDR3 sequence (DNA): TGTGCCAGCAGTTACAGGGAGGCCTACGAGCAGTACTTC. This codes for CASSYREAYEQYF.

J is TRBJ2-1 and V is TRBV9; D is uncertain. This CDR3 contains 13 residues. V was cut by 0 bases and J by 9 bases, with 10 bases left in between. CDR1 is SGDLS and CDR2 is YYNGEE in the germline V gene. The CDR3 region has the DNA TGTGCCAGCAGCGTAGCTTTTCGCGCTGAGCAGTTCTTC. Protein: CASSVAFRAEQFF.

CDR3 region: CASRPAGTDSPLHF. For the CDR3, the DNA is TGCGCCAGCAGACCCGCGGGGACTGATTCACCCCTCCACTTT. The chain combines TRBV5-1 with TRBJ1-6; D is perhaps TRBD1 (5 bases). Trimming removed 5 bases at V and 8 bases at J, with 14 bases between. The CDR3 length is 14 residues. CDR1 is SGHRS, CDR2 YFSETQ, per germline.

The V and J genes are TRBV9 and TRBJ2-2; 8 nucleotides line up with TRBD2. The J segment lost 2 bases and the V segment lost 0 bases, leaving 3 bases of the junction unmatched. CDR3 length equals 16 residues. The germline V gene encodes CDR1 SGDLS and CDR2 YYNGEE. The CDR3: CASSVEAGVNTGELFF. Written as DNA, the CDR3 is TGTGCCAGCAGCGTAGAAGCGGGGGTAAACACCGGGGAGCTGTTTTTT.

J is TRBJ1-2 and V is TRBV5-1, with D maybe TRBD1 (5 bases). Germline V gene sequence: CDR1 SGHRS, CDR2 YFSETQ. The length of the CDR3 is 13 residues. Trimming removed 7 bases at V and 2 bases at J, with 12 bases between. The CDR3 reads CASRRGENYGYTF. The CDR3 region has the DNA TGCGCCAGCCGGCGGGGGGAAAACTATGGCTACACCTTC.

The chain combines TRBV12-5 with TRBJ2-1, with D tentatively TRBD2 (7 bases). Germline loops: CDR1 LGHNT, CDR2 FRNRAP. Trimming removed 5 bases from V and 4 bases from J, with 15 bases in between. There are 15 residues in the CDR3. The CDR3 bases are TGTGCTAGTGGTCCTCCGGCGGGGGCTTACAATGAGCAGTTCTTC. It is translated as CASGPPAGAYNEQFF.

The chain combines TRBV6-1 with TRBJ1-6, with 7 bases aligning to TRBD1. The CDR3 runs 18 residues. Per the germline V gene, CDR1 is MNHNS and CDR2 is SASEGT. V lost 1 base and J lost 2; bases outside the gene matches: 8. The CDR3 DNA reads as TGTGCCAGCAGTGAAGGGCCAGCGGGACAGCCCTATAATTCACCCCTCCACTTT. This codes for CASSEGPAGQPYNSPLHF.

CDR3: CASSFEQTYEQYF. The CDR3 DNA reads TGTGCCAGCAGCTTTGAACAGACCTACGAGCAGTACTTC. V and J are TRBV7-6 and TRBJ2-7; D not resolved. The ends were cut back, 3 bases at V and 2 bases at J, with 8 bases in the middle. Per germline, CDR1 SGHVS and CDR2 FNYEAQ. The CDR3 runs 13 residues.

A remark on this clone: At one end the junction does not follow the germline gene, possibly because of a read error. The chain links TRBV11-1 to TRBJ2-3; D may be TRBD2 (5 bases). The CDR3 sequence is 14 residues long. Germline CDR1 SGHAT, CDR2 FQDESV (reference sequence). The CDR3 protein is CASSLALLTDTQYF. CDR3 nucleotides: TGTGCTAGCAGCTTAGCGCTTCTCACAGATACGCAGTATTTT.

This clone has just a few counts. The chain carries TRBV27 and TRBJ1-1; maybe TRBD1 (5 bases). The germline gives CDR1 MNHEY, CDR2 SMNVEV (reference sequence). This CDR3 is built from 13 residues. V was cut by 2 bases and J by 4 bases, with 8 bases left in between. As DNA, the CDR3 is TGTGCCAGCAGTTTAGGCGGGGGCACTGAAGCTTTCTTT. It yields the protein CASSLGGGTEAFF.

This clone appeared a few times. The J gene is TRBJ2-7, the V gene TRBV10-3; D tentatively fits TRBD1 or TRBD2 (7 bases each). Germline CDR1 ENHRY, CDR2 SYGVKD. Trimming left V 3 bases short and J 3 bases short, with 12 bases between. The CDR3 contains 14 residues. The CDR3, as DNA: TGTGCCATCAGTGAAGCAGGGGGGGTCTACGAGCAGTACTTC. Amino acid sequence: CAISEAGGVYEQYF.

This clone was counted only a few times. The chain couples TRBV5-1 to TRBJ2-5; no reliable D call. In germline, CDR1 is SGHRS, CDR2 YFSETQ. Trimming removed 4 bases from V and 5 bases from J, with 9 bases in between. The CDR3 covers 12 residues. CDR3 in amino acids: CASSDPGETQYF. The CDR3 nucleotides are TGCGCCAGCAGCGACCCCGGCGAGACCCAGTACTTC.

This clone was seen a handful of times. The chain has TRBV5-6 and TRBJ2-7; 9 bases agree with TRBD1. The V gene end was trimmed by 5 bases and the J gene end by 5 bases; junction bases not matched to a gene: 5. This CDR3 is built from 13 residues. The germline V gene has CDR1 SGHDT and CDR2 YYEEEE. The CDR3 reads CASRTGTGNEQYF. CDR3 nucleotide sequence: TGTGCCAGCAGAACCGGGACAGGGAACGAGCAGTACTTC.